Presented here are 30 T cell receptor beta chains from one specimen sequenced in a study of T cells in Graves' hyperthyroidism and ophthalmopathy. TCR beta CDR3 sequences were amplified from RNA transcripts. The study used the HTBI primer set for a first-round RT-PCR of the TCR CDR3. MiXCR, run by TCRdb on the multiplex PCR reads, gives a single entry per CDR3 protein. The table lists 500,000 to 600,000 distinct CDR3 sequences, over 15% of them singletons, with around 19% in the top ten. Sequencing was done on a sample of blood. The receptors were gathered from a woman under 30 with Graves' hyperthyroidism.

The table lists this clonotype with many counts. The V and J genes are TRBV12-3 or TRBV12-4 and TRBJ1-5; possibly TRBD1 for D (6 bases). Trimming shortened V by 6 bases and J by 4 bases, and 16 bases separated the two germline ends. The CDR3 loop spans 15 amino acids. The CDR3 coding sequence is TGTGCCAGCAGCCCGACCCAGGGGCATAATCAGCCCCAGCATTTT. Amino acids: CASSPTQGHNQPQHF.

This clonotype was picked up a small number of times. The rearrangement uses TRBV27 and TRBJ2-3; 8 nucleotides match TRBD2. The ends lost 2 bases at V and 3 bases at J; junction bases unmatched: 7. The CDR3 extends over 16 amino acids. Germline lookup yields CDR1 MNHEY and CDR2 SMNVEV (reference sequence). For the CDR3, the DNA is TGTGCCAGCAGTTTAAGGTTGACGGGAGGGACAGATACGCAGTATTTT. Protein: CASSLRLTGGTDTQYF.

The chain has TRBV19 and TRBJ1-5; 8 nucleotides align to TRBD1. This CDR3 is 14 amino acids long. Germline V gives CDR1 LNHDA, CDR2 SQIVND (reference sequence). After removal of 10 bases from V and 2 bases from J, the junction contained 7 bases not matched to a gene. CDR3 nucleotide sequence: TGTGCCATAAAGGACAGGGAGGGCAATCAGCCCCAGCATTTT. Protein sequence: CAIKDREGNQPQHF. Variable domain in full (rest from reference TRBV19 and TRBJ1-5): DGGITQSPKYLFRKEGQNVTLSCEQNLNHDAMYWYRQDPGQGLRLIYYSQIVNDFQKGDIAEGYSVSREKKESFPLTVTSAQKNPTAFYLCAIKDREGNQPQHFGDGTRLSIL.

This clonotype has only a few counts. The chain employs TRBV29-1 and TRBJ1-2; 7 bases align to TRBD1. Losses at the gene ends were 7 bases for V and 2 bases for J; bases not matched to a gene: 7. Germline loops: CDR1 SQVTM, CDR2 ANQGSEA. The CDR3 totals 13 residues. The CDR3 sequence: CSAPSGQNYGYTF. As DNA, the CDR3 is TGCAGCGCTCCATCGGGACAGAACTATGGCTACACCTTC.

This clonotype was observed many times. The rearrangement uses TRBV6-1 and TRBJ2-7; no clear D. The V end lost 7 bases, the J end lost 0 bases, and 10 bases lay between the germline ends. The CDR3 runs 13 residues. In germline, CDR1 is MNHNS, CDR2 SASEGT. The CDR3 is CASKMVSSYEQYF. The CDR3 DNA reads TGTGCCAGCAAGATGGTTAGCTCCTACGAGCAGTACTTC.

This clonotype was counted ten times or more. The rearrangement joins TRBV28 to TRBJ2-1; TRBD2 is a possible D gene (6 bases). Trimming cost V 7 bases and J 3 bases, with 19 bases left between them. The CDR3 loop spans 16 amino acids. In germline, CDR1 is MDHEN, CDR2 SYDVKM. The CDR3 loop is CASNPQAASDYNEQFF. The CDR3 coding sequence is TGTGCCAGCAACCCCCAGGCGGCTAGCGACTACAATGAGCAGTTCTTC.

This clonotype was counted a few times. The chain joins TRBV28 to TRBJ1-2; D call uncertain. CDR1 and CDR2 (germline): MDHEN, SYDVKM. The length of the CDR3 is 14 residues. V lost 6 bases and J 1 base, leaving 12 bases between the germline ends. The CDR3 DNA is TGTGCCAGCAGGGGTCAAGGGCGTAACTATGGCTACACCTTC. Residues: CASRGQGRNYGYTF.

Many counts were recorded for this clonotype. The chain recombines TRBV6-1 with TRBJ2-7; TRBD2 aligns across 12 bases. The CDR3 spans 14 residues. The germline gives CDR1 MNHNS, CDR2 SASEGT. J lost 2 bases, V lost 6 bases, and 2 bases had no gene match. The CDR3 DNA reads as TGTGCCAGCAGCGGACTAGCGGGACCCTACGAGCAGTACTTC. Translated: CASSGLAGPYEQYF.

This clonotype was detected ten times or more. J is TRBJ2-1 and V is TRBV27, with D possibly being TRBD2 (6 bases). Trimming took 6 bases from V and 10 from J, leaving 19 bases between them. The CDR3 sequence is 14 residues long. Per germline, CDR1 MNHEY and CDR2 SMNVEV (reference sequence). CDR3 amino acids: CASRPRRGLEEQFF. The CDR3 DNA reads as TGTGCCAGCAGGCCTAGGAGGGGCCTAGAGGAGCAGTTCTTC.

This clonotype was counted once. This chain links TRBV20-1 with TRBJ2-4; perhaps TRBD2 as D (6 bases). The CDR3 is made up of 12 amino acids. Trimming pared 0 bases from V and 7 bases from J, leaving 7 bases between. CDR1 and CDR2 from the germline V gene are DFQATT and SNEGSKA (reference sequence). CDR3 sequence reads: CSARDGGNIQYF. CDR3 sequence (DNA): TGCAGTGCTAGAGATGGGGGGAACATTCAGTACTTC.

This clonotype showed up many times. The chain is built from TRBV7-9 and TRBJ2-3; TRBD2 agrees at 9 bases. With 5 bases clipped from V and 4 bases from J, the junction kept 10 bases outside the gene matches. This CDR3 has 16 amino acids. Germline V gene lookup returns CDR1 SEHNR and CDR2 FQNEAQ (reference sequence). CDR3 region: CASSPGLADAADTQYF. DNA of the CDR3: TGTGCCAGCAGCCCGGGACTAGCCGATGCGGCAGATACGCAGTATTTT.

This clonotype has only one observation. The CDR3 DNA follows: TGTGCCAGCAGTCGAGGGACTGCCCACGAGCAGTACTTC. It encodes CASSRGTAHEQYF. The gene calls are TRBV13 and TRBJ2-7, with D possibly being TRBD2 (6 bases). CDR1 is PRHDT, CDR2 FYEKMQ, per germline (reference sequence). Deletions cut 6 bases from V and 5 bases from J, with 14 bases between. The CDR3 loop spans 13 amino acids.

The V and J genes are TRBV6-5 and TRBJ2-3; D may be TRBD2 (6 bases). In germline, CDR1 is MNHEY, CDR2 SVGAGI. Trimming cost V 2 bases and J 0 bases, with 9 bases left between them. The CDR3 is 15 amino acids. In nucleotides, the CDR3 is TGTGCCAGCAGTTACCCGACTAGTAGCACAGATACGCAGTATTTT. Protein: CASSYPTSSTDTQYF.

Here the CDR3 DNA reads TGTGCCAGCAAAGAACCAGACTACACCGGGGAGCTGTTTTTT. Protein: CASKEPDYTGELFF. This sequence joins TRBV6-4 and TRBJ2-2, with D hard to call. V was shortened by 7 bases and J by 3 bases, with 12 bases between the two germline ends. The CDR3 totals 14 residues. CDR1 is MRHNA and CDR2 is SNTAGT in the germline V gene.

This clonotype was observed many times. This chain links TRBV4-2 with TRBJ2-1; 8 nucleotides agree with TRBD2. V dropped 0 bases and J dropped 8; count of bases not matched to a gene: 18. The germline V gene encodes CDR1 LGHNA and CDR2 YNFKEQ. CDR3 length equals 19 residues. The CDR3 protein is CASSQDRAPREAARDEQFF. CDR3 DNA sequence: TGTGCCAGCAGCCAAGATCGCGCTCCGCGGGAGGCTGCTCGAGATGAGCAGTTCTTC.

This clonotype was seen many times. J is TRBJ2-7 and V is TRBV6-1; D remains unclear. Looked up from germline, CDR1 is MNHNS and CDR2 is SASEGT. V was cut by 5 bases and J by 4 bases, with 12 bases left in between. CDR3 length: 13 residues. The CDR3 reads CASSLSVQYEQYF. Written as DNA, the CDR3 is TGTGCCAGCAGTCTAAGCGTTCAGTACGAGCAGTACTTC.

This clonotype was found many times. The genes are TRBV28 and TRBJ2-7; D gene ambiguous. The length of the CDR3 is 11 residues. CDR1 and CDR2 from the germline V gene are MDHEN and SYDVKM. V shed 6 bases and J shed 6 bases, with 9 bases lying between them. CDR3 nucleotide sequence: TGTGCCAGCAGCCCTTGGGGCGAGCAGTACTTC. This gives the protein CASSPWGEQYF. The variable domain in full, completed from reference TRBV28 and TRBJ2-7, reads DVKVTQSSRYLVKRTGEKVFLECVQDMDHENMFWYRQDPGLGLRLIYFSYDVKMKEKGDIPEGYSVSREKKERFSLILESASTNQTSMYLCASSPWGEQYFGPGTRLTVT.

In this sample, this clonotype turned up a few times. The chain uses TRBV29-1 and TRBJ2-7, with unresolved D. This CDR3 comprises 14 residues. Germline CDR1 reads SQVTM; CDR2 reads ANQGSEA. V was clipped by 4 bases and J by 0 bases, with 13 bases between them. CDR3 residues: CSVVRQVSSYEQYF. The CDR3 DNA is TGCAGCGTTGTCCGGCAGGTGAGCTCCTACGAGCAGTACTTC.

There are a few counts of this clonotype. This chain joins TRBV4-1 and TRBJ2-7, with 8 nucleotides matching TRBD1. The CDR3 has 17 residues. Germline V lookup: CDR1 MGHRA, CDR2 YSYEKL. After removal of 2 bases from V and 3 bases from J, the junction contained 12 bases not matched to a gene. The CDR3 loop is CASSQQGGRQGIYEQYF. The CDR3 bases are TGCGCCAGCAGCCAACAAGGGGGGAGACAGGGGATCTACGAGCAGTACTTC.

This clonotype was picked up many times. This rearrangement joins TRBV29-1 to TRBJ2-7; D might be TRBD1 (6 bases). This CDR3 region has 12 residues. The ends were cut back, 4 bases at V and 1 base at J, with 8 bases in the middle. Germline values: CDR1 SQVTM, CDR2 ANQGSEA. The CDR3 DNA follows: TGCAGCGTTGGGACAGATTCCTACGAGCAGTACTTC. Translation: CSVGTDSYEQYF.

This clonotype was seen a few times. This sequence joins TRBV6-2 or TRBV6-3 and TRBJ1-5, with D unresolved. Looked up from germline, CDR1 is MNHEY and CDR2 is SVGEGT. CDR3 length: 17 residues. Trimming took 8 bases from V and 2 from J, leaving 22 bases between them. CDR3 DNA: TGTGCCAGCGCGTTCACTCCGGGTATGGAGGGCAATCAGCCCCAGCATTTT. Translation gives CASAFTPGMEGNQPQHF.

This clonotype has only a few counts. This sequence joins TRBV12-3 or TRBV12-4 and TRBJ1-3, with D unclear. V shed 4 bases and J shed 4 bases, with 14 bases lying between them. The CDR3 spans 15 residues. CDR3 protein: CASSSYREGGNTIYF. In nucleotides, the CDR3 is TGTGCCAGCAGTTCATACCGGGAAGGGGGAAACACCATATATTTT.

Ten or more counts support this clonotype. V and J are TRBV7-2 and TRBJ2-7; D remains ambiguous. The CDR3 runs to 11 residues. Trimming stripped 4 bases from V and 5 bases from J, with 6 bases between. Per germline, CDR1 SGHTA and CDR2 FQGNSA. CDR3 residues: CASSSVHEQYF. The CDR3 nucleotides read TGTGCCAGCAGCTCAGTCCACGAGCAGTACTTC.

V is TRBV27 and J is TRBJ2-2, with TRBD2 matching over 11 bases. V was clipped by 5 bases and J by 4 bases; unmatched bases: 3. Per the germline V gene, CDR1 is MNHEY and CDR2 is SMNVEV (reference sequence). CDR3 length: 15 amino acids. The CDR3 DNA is TGTGCCAGCAGTATCCTAGCGGGGGGCACCGGGGAGCTGTTTTTT. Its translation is CASSILAGGTGELFF.

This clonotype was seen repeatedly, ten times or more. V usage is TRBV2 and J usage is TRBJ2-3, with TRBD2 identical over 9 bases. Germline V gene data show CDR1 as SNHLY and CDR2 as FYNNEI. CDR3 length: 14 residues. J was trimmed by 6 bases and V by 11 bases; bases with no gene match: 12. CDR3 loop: CAPTRLAGLDTQYF. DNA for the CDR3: TGTGCCCCGACGCGGCTAGCGGGGTTGGATACGCAGTATTTT.

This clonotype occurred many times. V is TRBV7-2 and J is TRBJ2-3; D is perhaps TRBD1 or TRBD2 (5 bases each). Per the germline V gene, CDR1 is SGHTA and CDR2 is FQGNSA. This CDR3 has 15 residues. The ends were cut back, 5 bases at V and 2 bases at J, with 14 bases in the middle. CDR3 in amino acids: CASSALGDHTDTQYF. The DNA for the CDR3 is TGTGCCAGCAGCGCCCTAGGGGACCACACAGATACGCAGTATTTT.

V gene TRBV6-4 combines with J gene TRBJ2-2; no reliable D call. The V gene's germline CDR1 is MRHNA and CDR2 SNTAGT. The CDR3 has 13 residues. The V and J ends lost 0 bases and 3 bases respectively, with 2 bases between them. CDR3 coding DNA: TGTGCCAGCAGTGACTCGGACACCGGGGAGCTGTTTTTT. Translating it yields CASSDSDTGELFF.

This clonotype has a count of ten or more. The CDR3 coding sequence is TGTGCCAGCAGCTTGAGAGGGGGCGGGGGCAATCAGCCCCAGCATTTT. Protein: CASSLRGGGGNQPQHF. This chain joins TRBV5-6 and TRBJ1-5, with TRBD1 matching 7 bases. In germline, CDR1 is SGHDT, CDR2 YYEEEE. The ends lost 1 base at V and 2 bases at J; junction bases unmatched: 6. This CDR3 has 16 amino acids.

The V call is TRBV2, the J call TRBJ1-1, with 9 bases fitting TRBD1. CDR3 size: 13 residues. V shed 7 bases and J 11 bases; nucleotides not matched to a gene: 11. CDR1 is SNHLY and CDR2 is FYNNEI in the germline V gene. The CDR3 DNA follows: TGTGCCAGCAAGGATGGACAGGGGAGGGACGCTTTCTTT. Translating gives CASKDGQGRDAFF. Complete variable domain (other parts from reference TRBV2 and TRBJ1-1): EPEVTQTPSHQVTQMGQEVILRCVPISNHLYFYWYRQILGQKVEFLVSFYNNEISEKSEIFDDQFSVERPDGSNFTLKIRSTKLEDSAMYFCASKDGQGRDAFFGQGTRLTVV.

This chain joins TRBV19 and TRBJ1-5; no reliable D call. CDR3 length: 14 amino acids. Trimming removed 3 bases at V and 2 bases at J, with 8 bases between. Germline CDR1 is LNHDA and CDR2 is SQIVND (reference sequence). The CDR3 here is CASSISAGNQPQHF. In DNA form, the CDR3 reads TGTGCCAGTAGTATTTCAGCAGGCAATCAGCCCCAGCATTTT.